This T cell receptor (beta chain) was identified during a study of cytomegalovirus exposure and HLA in healthy donors. Study-wide findings and caveats: Most TCR sequences were seen very rarely across donors, but some public TCRs occurred in many. Being indistinguishable, some V segments were excluded, TRBV6-2 and TRBV6-3 among them.

Use of 60 Vbeta and 13 Jbeta primers characterized the PCR. As handled by the study authors: An analysis that came later counted roughly 80 million unique TCR beta chains, approximately 10 million shared. This table comes from immunoSEQ multiplex PCR, and its TCRdb copy is limited to in-frame clones, with some not included. V, J and clone size derive from that table, while D and trimming were established from the DNA sequence. Of about 130,000 clones detected, about two thirds appear once; the ten largest clones hold about 3%. This clone was counted a single time. Antigen specificity is unknown. V gave up 5 bases and J gave up 1 base, with 20 bases separating them. CDR3 length equals 17 residues. Germline CDR1 is SEHNR and CDR2 is FQNEAQ (reference sequence).

The chain couples TRBV7-9 to TRBJ1-1; D is unresolved. The receptor was isolated from a human donor in good health. Material: PBMCs. In nucleotides, the CDR3 is TGTGCCAGCAGCCCGGCATCACCGAGCGGAAAGAACACTGAAGCTTTCTTT. Amino acids: CASSPASPSGKNTEAFF.